This T cell receptor (beta chain) appears in the sequencing data of a study of blood T cell repertoires in COVID-19. Sequencing used immunoSEQ multiplex PCR; TCRdb keeps in-frame clones, though not all of them. The sample lists some 190,000 clones, 75% to 90% seen once, with about 7.2% in the top ten. The sequencing sample was made of peripheral blood. This receptor was taken from a man in his fifties or sixties with acute or convalescent COVID-19.

CDR3 sequence: CATSRDRLGEKHTGELFF. The CDR3, as DNA: TGTGCCACCAGCAGAGATAGGCTGGGCGAGAAACACACCGGGGAGCTGTTTTTT. The chain links TRBV15 to TRBJ2-2; D gene uncertain. Trimming stripped 0 bases from V and 3 bases from J, with 17 bases between. This CDR3 is 18 amino acids long. The germline V gene has CDR1 LNHNV and CDR2 YYDKDF (reference sequence). The full variable domain, in which reference TRBV15 and TRBJ2-2 provide the parts outside the CDR3, is DAMVIQNPRYQVTQFGKPVTLSCSQTLNHNVMYWYQQKSSQAPKLLFHYYDKDFNNEADTPDNFQSRRPNTSFCFLDIRSPGLGDTAMYLCATSRDRLGEKHTGELFFGEGSRLTVL.